The entry that follows covers one T cell receptor (beta chain) sequence. This clone was picked up a small number of times. Its antigen remains unidentified. Base qualities were left out, and no much larger clone turns up one base away. As encoded in the germline V gene, CDR1 is SGHDT while CDR2 is YYEEEE. The CDR3 sequence holds 16 residues, the cysteine and phenylalanine included. Only the CDR3 DNA stays, 48 bases, in frame from base 1. Trimming takes 1 base off V and 5 bases off J; junction bases not matched to a gene: 3. The collaborating institutions used their own protocols to collect whole blood in K2EDTA tubes. Collaborator samples were shipped for TCRbeta analysis as frozen whole blood, isolated PBMCs, or DNA extracted from either sample type. These data are taken from a study of blood T cell repertoires in COVID-19 (dated by TCRdb to about 2020). About the full investigation: Samples covering the acute and convalescent phases of COVID-19 were provided by collaborators in the United States, Italy and Spain. The repertoires were made available in a free public database intended to serve as a resource for research on the immune response to SARS-CoV-2. Where HLA class I and class II types were available, the types were taken from metadata supplied by the sample provider, not from assay-based typing. The dataset comprised deeply sampled blood TCRbeta repertoires from subjects exposed to, actively infected with, or recovered from COVID-19. The prospective study material was composed of cDNA or gDNA derived from T cells, B-cell-depleted T cells, or PBMCs. The samples were drawn from two sources: the first 160 participants of the ongoing ImmuneRACE study, and over 1,000 subjects contributed by 6 global collaborators. The sample metadata nearly always contained a de-identified subject ID, COVID-19 status, age in years and sex. What the study reported, not specific to this receptor: The quantity of clinical and demographic metadata differed by source and by participant and was supplied without curation.

TCRbeta CDR3 regions were amplified from genomic DNA using the immunoSEQ Assay, a bias-controlled multiplex PCR. Concerning the study's data processing: Within the assay, amplification of reference gene primers was used to estimate how many nucleated cells each sample contained. To quantify the absolute abundance of each unique TCRbeta CDR3 rearrangement, sequence reads were collapsed and filtered. For each sample, productive Simpson clonality was calculated as the square root of Simpson's diversity index across productive rearrangements. In its TCRdb copy, this immuneACCESS table keeps in-frame sequences only and misses some clones. Where compared with another copy, unresolved V genes explain less than half of these, and the others have no known cause. V and J calls and clone size are those listed in that table; D and trimming were worked out from the DNA. The sample data list 65,000 to 70,000 clones, and about 86% of these were observed just once. The biggest ten clones account for more than 1.4% of the sample.

Source material: peripheral blood. In this chain, TRBV5-6 is recombined with TRBJ2-1; 13 middle bases align to TRBD2. This clonotype was obtained from a woman aged 60-75 years with acute or convalescent COVID-19. The DNA sequence follows: TGTGCCAGCAGCTTGAGACTAGCGGGAGGTCACAATGAGCAGTTCTTC. Translated, it gives CASSLRLAGGHNEQFF.